This entry lists 11 T cell receptor beta chains sequenced from one sample in a study of T-cell memory formation after mild COVID-19 (dated by TCRdb to about 2021). Receptors were amplified or captured by 5' RACE. Sequencing was carried out with an Illumina NovaSeq 6000. Using fastp trimming at Q25 and MiXCR clonotype assembly, TCRdb reanalyzed the public sequencing data and kept in-frame beta chains. Rows merge per CDR3 protein into single entries with the most common DNA and genes. The sample has 400,000 or so distinct CDR3 sequences on record, 20% of them singletons. The top ten clonotypes cover roughly 8% of the sample. The specimen sequenced was PBMCs or a T cell subset sorted from them (not recorded which). These receptor sequences come from an adult woman who had mild COVID-19 (a few samples of this study predate the infection). The sample titles of this study are shuffled in the database, so cell type and time point are left out; the donor was told from shared clones.

V and J are TRBV7-3 and TRBJ2-3; D is perhaps TRBD2 (6 bases). CDR1 SGHTA and CDR2 FQGTGA come from the germline V gene. Trimming stripped 0 bases from V and 3 bases from J, with 13 bases between. This CDR3 contains 16 residues. The CDR3, as DNA: TGTGCCAGCAGCTTAACCCCTGGGACTCCAACAGATACGCAGTATTTT. This sequence encodes CASSLTPGTPTDTQYF. The variable domain in full, with the rest retrieved from reference TRBV7-3 and TRBJ2-3, is GAGVSQTPSNKVTEKGKYVELRCDPISGHTALYWYRQSLGQGPEFLIYFQGTGAADDSGLPNDRFFAVRPEGSVSTLKIQRTERGDSAVYLCASSLTPGTPTDTQYFGPGTRLTVL.

This clonotype was picked up many times. The J gene is TRBJ2-3, the V gene TRBV12-3 or TRBV12-4; D is ambiguous. V was pared by 5 bases and J by 2 bases, with 14 bases between. The CDR3 sequence is 15 residues long. For the CDR3, the DNA is TGTGCCAGCAGTACGACGCTTGAGTCCACAGATACGCAGTATTTT. Encoded protein: CASSTTLESTDTQYF.

This chain connects TRBV21-1 to TRBJ1-2. TRBV21-1 represents a pseudogene. The CDR3 sequence is 17 residues long. This CDR3 is CASSKFLRAGGGHGYTF. Here the CDR3 DNA reads TGTGCCAGCAGCAAATTTTTGAGAGCGGGGGGAGGGCATGGCTACACCTTC.

This clonotype was counted between two and nine times. J is TRBJ2-1 and V is TRBV5-6; unclear D gene. CDR3 length equals 13 residues. Trimming took off 4 bases at V and 7 bases at J, with 12 bases between the two ends. Germline V gene sequence: CDR1 SGHDT, CDR2 YYEEEE. The CDR3 nucleotides read TGTGCCAGCAGCATCGACTCGTCGAATGAGCAGTTCTTC. Translating it yields CASSIDSSNEQFF.

This clonotype was seen at least ten times. The rearrangement joins TRBV5-1 to TRBJ2-7; D unclear. The CDR3 consists of 11 residues. Trimming removed 3 bases from V and 4 bases from J, with 5 bases in between. Germline CDR1 and CDR2: SGHRS and YFSETQ. The CDR3 loop reads CASSSQYEQYF. The CDR3 DNA sequence: TGCGCCAGCAGCTCACAGTACGAGCAGTACTTC.

This clonotype was counted at least ten times. The chain recombines TRBV7-9 with TRBJ1-6, with D perhaps TRBD1 (5 bases). The CDR3 extends over 17 amino acids. Trimming took 3 bases from V and 7 from J, leaving 19 bases between them. Germline loops: CDR1 SEHNR, CDR2 FQNEAQ (reference sequence). CDR3: CASSLGQDIGKNSPLHF. Here the CDR3 DNA reads TGTGCCAGCAGCTTGGGGCAAGACATCGGCAAGAATTCACCCCTCCACTTT.

The chain has TRBV5-1 and TRBJ2-3; 11 nucleotides agree with TRBD2. The trim removed 4 bases at V and 0 bases at J, leaving 13 bases unmatched. Germline lookup yields CDR1 SGHRS and CDR2 YFSETQ. CDR3 length equals 19 residues. The CDR3, as DNA: TGCGCCAGCAGCCCCTTCTCGCTAGCGGGAGGATGGAGCACAGATACGCAGTATTTT. This encodes CASSPFSLAGGWSTDTQYF.

This clonotype was seen at least ten times. The genes are TRBV2 and TRBJ2-7, with D unresolved. The CDR3 has 12 amino acids. Germline CDR1 is SNHLY and CDR2 is FYNNEI. Trimming shortened V by 7 bases and J by 2 bases, and 9 bases separated the two germline ends. CDR3 region: CASKVKPYEQYF. For the CDR3, the DNA is TGTGCCAGCAAGGTTAAACCCTACGAGCAGTACTTC.

The gene calls are TRBV12-3 or TRBV12-4 and TRBJ2-5, with D possibly matching TRBD2 (5 bases). This CDR3 spans 14 amino acids. The V gene lost 5 bases and the J gene lost 5 bases, with 15 bases spanning the gap. The CDR3 region is CASSPSGKRETQYF. In DNA form, the CDR3 reads TGTGCCAGCAGTCCGTCGGGGAAGAGGGAGACCCAGTACTTC.

The chain has TRBV18 and TRBJ2-7; the D is unclear. Germline V lookup: CDR1 KGHSH, CDR2 LQKENI. This CDR3 is 14 amino acids long. V gave up 6 bases and J gave up 3 bases, with 15 bases separating them. CDR3 amino acids: CASSPTRTFYEQYF. The CDR3 DNA is TGTGCCAGCTCCCCTACCCGGACCTTCTACGAGCAGTACTTC. Variable domain in full (rest from reference TRBV18 and TRBJ2-7): NAGVMQNPRHLVRRRGQEARLRCSPMKGHSHVYWYRQLPEEGLKFMVYLQKENIIDESGMPKERFSAEFPKEGPSILRIQQVVRGDSAAYFCASSPTRTFYEQYFGPGTRLTVT.

This clonotype was seen a few times. The chain combines TRBV29-1 with TRBJ2-5; TRBD2 matches at 7 bases. Germline V gene lookup returns CDR1 SQVTM and CDR2 ANQGSEA. V was clipped by 5 bases and J by 5 bases; unmatched bases: 8. The CDR3 totals 13 residues. In DNA form, the CDR3 reads TGCAGCGTTCGTGGGGGGGGAGGGGAGACCCAGTACTTC. As protein: CSVRGGGGETQYF.